This T cell receptor beta chain was captured in a study of shared clonotypes between healthy human individuals. This table comes from immunoSEQ multiplex PCR, and its TCRdb copy is limited to in-frame clones, with some not included. This sample carries some 630,000 clones, 95% to 97% of them seen once, and the ten largest clones take 0.11%. Positively selected for CCR7, the CD45RO-negative cells used as naive CD8 cells excluded terminally differentiated effector memory CD45RA+ cells. The CDR3 loop spans 14 amino acids. CDR1 and CDR2 (germline): ENHRY, SYGVKD. V lost 8 bases, J lost 1 base, and 3 bases stayed unmatched.

The receptor was derived from a woman under 40 in good health. The material sequenced was naive CD8+ T cells sorted from blood. The rearrangement links TRBV10-3 to TRBJ2-3; 10 bases align to TRBD1. The CDR3 here is CAIWGTGGTDTQYF. CDR3 nucleotide sequence: TGTGCCATCTGGGGGACAGGGGGCACAGATACGCAGTATTTT.